This T cell receptor beta chain derives from a study of tumor and adjacent non-tumor tissue in lung cancer. No cell sorting was done before RNA was extracted from the tissue. More than 3 cm separated this lung sample from the edge of the tumor. Trimming took 4 bases from V and 4 from J, leaving 18 bases between them. The CDR3 is made up of 15 amino acids. CDR1 is SGHRS and CDR2 is YFSETQ in the germline V gene. Three rounds of nested PCR, following a modified ARM-PCR protocol, produced the TCRbeta library. TCRdb called the multiplex PCR reads again in MiXCR, with one record for every CDR3 protein. The data show approximately 80,000 distinct CDR3 sequences, with more than 80% seen just once and approximately 55% held by the top ten. The study's findings and limits: Compared with tumor, normal lung showed significantly lower TCR diversity.

With respect to this clonotype: The antigen is not known.

The TCR was taken from a man aged 55 to 70 with non-small cell lung cancer. The rearrangement joins TRBV5-1 to TRBJ2-7; TRBD1 is a possible D gene (5 bases). The sample taken for sequencing was distant non-tumor lung tissue. The CDR3 sequence: CASSKQDAHVYEQYF. CDR3 sequence (DNA): TGCGCCAGCAGCAAACAGGATGCCCACGTGTACGAGCAGTACTTC.